The rows below give T cell receptor beta chains drawn from one sample of a study of shared clonotypes between healthy human individuals. Method: immunoSEQ multiplex PCR; TCRdb's copy keeps in-frame clones and lacks some. This table has 400,000 to 600,000 clones, over 75% appearing once. Sample: PBMCs. The source is a woman aged 40 to 55 in good health. Some clones in this sample may be carry-over from other donors' samples. The CDR3 runs from the conserved cysteine through the conserved F or W. D genes are given only for firm matches. The size of a clone is reported for some rows only, either as once, few or many, or as a class for expanded clones.

. | . | TRBJ2-5 | TRBV4-1 | TGCGCCAGCAAAGTTACGACAGTACAAGAGACCCAGTACTTC | CASKVTTVQETQYF
TRBD2 | . | TRBJ2-1 | TRBV30 | TGTGCCTGGAGGGATACTAGCGGGAGGGCGCTCAATGAGCAGTTCTTC | CAWRDTSGRALNEQFF
TRBD2 | . | TRBJ2-3 | TRBV18 | TGTGCCAGCTCACCACTGACTAGCGGGAGCACAGATACGCAGTATTTT | CASSPLTSGSTDTQYF
. | many | TRBJ1-5 | TRBV4-3 | TGCGCCAGCAGCCAAGGTTGGAACGGAGTCAATCAGCCCCAGCATTTT | CASSQGWNGVNQPQHF
. | . | TRBJ2-5 | TRBV14 | TGTGCCAGCAGCCAAGGGCACGAAGAGACCCAGTACTTC | CASSQGHEETQYF
. | once | TRBJ2-5 | TRBV7-8 | TGTGCCAGCAGCTTGGGGCTTAGGCAAGAGACCCAGTACTTC | CASSLGLRQETQYF
TRBD2 | once | TRBJ2-1 | TRBV2 | TGTGCCAGGGACTTAGCGGGAGGGTACAATGAGCAGTTCTTC | CARDLAGGYNEQFF
. | . | TRBJ1-1 | TRBV5-8 | TGTGCCAGCAGCCCGAGGACAAATTTGATGGGGGCTTTCTTT | CASSPRTNLMGAFF
TRBD2 | . | TRBJ2-7 | TRBV30 | TGTGCCTGGAATATAGCGGGAGGGCCCCACGAGCAGTACTTC | CAWNIAGGPHEQYF
. | . | TRBJ2-1 | TRBV7-3 | TGTGCCAGCAGCCGAGACCGGAGCGAGCAGTTCTTC | CASSRDRSEQFF
TRBD2 | . | TRBJ2-3 | TRBV7-9 | TGTGCCAGCAGCTCAGTTAGCGGGGCTCACACAGATACGCAGTATTTT | CASSSVSGAHTDTQYF
TRBD2 | . | TRBJ2-3 | TRBV10-3 | TGTGCCATCAGCCCCCTAGCGGGATTAGATACGCAGTATTTT | CAISPLAGLDTQYF
. | . | TRBJ2-1 | TRBV5-1 | TGCGCCAGCAGCTTGGCCGGTGGCAGGGACCACAATGAGCAGTTCTTC | CASSLAGGRDHNEQFF
. | . | TRBJ2-5 | TRBV7-2 | TGTGCCAGCAGCTTAGTTGGCGGCGAATGGGAGACCCAGTACTTC | CASSLVGGEWETQYF
. | . | TRBJ2-7 | TRBV9 | TGTGCCAGCAGCCCACAGCAGTACCCCTACGAGCAGTACTTC | CASSPQQYPYEQYF
. | . | TRBJ2-6 | TRBV5-1 | TGCGCCAGCAGCCCACCTGGGGCCAACGTCCTGACTTTC | CASSPPGANVLTF
TRBD1 | few | TRBJ1-1 | TRBV7-9 | TGTGCCAGCAGCGGACAGGGGAACGCTGAAGCTTTCTTT | CASSGQGNAEAFF
TRBD1 | . | TRBJ1-1 | TRBV5-1 | TGCGCCAGCAGCTCAGACCCGACAGGGTCAAACACTGAAGCTTTCTTT | CASSSDPTGSNTEAFF
. | . | TRBJ1-3 | TRBV7-9 | TGTGCCAGCAGCATAGACCGTGGAAACACCATATATTTT | CASSIDRGNTIYF
. | . | TRBJ1-2 | TRBV21-1 | TGTGCCAGCAGCAAACCGCACGGGGGCGACGGCTACACCTTC | CASSKPHGGDGYTF
. | . | TRBJ2-7 | TRBV4-2 | TGTGCCAGCAGCCAAGATCTGGCAGGGGGGTACGAGCAGTACTTC | CASSQDLAGGYEQYF
TRBD2 | . | TRBJ2-7 | TRBV7-2 | TGTGCCAGCACCATCATGGGAGGGAAGGACTACGAGCAGTACTTC | CASTIMGGKDYEQYF
. | once | TRBJ2-3 | TRBV6-5 | TGTGCCAGCAGTGGGATGGGGGGCGATACGCAGTATTTT | CASSGMGGDTQYF
TRBD2 | . | TRBJ2-2 | TRBV5-4 | TGTGCCAGCAGTCCGGGGACTAGCGGCCGACTCAGGGGAACCACCGGGGAGCTGTTTTTT | CASSPGTSGRLRGTTGELFF
. | . | TRBJ1-6 | TRBV30 | TGTGCCTGGAGTGATAGCAATAATTCACCCCTCCACTTT | CAWSDSNNSPLHF
TRBD2 | . | TRBJ2-2 | TRBV27 | TGTGCCAGCAGGTTTAGCGGGAGGCCGAACACCGGGGAGCTGTTTTTT | CASRFSGRPNTGELFF
. | . | TRBJ1-1 | TRBV7-3 | TGTGCCAGCTCCCAAGGGACGGGGATGAACACTGAAGCTTTCTTT | CASSQGTGMNTEAFF
TRBD1 | . | TRBJ2-6 | TRBV19 | TGTGCCAGTAGTAGACAGGGGGCCCGACCTCGTAGCTCTGGGGCCAACGTCCTGACTTTC | CASSRQGARPRSSGANVLTF
. | . | TRBJ2-5 | TRBV21-1 | TGTGCCAGCAGCAAAGAGGGACAGGGCCTAAATCAAGAGACCCAGTACTTC | CASSKEGQGLNQETQYF
. | many | TRBJ2-1 | TRBV30 | TGTGCCTGGAGCCGGGGGAATGAGCAGTTCTTC | CAWSRGNEQFF
TRBD2 | . | TRBJ2-7 | TRBV6-6 | TGTGCCAGCAGTTACGGGGGTAGCGGGAAGTACGAGCAGTACTTC | CASSYGGSGKYEQYF